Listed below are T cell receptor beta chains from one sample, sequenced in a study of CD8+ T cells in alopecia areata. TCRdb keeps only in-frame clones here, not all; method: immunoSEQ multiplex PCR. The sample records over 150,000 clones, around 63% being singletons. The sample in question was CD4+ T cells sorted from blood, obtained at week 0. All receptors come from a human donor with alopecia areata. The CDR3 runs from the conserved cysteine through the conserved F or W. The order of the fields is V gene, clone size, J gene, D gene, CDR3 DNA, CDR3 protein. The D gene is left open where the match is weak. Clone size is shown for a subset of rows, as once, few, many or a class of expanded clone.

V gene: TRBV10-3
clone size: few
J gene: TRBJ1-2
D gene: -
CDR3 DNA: TGTGCCATCTGTCGGGAGTCTAACTATGGCTACACCTTC
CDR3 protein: CAICRESNYGYTF

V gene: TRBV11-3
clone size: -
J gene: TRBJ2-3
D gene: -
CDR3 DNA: TGTGCCAGCAGTTTTACCAGGGGTACAGATACGCAGTATTTT
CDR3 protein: CASSFTRGTDTQYF

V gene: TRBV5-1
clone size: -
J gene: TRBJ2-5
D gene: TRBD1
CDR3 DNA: TGCGCCAGCAGCGCCGGGACAGGGTTGGAGACCCAGTACTTC
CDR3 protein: CASSAGTGLETQYF

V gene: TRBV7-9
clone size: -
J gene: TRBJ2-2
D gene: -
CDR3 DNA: TGTGCCAGCAGGGAGGGAATAAACTTCACCGGGGAGCTGTTTTTT
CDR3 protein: CASREGINFTGELFF

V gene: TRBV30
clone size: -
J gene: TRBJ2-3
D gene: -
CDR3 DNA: TGTGCCTGGAGCCAAAGTTCGGATACGCAGTATTTT
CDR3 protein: CAWSQSSDTQYF

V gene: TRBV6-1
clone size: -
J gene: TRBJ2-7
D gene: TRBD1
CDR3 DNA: TGTGCCAGCAGGCGGACAGGGGGAACCTACGAGCAGTACTTC
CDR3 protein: CASRRTGGTYEQYF

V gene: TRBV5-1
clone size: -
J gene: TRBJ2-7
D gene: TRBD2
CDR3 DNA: TGCGCCAGCAGCTTGGGGCGGCGGGGGGCGAACTCCTACGAGCAGTACTTC
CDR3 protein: CASSLGRRGANSYEQYF

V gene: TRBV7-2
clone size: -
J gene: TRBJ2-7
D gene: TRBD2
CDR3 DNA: TGTGCCAGCAGCTTAGGAAGCGGGGGACCCTACGAGCAGTACTTC
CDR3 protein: CASSLGSGGPYEQYF

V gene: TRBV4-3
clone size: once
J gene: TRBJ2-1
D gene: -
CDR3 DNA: TGCGCCAGCAGCCGGAAGATGGAGAATGAGCAGTTCTTC
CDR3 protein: CASSRKMENEQFF

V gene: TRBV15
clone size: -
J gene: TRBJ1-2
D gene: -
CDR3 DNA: TGTGCCACCAGCAGAGATTTTGGCTACAACTATGGCTACACCTTC
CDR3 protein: CATSRDFGYNYGYTF

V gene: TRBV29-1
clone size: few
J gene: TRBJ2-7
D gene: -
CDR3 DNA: TGCAGCGTTGAAGATCATCGGTCCGAGCAGTACTTC
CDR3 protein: CSVEDHRSEQYF

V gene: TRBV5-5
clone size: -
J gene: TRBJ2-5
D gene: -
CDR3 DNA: TGTGCCAGCAGCAGCGGGGAGACCCAGTACTTC
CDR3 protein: CASSSGETQYF

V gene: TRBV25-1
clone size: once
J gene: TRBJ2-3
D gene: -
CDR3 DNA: TGTGCCAGCAGTGAGAACGAGAAGGCGCAGTATTTT
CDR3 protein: CASSENEKAQYF

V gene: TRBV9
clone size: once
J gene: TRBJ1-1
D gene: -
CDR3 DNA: TGTGCCAGCAGCGTAGTGGGGGCGAAGACTGAAGCTTTCTTT
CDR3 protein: CASSVVGAKTEAFF

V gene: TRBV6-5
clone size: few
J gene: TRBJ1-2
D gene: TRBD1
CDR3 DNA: TGTGCCAGCAGTTACTCAGACAGGGGTTCTGGCTACACCTTC
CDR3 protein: CASSYSDRGSGYTF

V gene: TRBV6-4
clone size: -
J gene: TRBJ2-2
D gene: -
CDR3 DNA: TGTGCCAGCAGTGACTCATCGGAGGGAGCGGAGCTGTTTTTT
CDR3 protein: CASSDSSEGAELFF

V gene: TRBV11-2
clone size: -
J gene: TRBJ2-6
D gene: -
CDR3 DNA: TGTGCCAGCAGCTTATTCCCGGGGACCAACGTCCTGACTTTC
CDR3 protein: CASSLFPGTNVLTF

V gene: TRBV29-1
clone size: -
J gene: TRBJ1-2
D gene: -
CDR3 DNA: TGCAGCGTTGAGCAGGGTATAGGCTATGGCTACACCTTC
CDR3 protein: CSVEQGIGYGYTF

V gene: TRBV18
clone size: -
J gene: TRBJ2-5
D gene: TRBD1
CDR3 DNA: TGTGCCAGCTCACCAAAGACAGGGGGGCAAGAGACCCAGTACTTC
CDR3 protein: CASSPKTGGQETQYF

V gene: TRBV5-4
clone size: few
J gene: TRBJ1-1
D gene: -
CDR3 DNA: TGTGCCAGCAGCTTGGCGAACCAACCAAACACTGAAGCTTTCTTT
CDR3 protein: CASSLANQPNTEAFF

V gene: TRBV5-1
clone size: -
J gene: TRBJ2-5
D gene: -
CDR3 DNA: TGCGCCAGCAGCTTACAAGAGACCCAGTACTTC
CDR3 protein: CASSLQETQYF

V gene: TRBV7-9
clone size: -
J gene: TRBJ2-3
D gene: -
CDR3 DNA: TGTGCCAGCAGCTCACTAGATACGCAGTATTTT
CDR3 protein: CASSSLDTQYF

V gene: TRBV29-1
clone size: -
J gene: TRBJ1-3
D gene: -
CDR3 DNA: TGCAGCGTGGGGACCACCTCTGGAAACACCATATATTTT
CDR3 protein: CSVGTTSGNTIYF

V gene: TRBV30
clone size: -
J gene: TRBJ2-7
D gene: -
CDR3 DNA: TGTGCCTGGAGTGTACAGGGACCCTACGAGCAGTACTTC
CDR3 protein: CAWSVQGPYEQYF

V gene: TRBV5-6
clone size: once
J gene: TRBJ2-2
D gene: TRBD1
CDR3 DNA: TGTGCCAGCAGCTTGCCGCTCTCGACAGGGCGACACACCGGGGAGCTGTTTTTT
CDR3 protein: CASSLPLSTGRHTGELFF

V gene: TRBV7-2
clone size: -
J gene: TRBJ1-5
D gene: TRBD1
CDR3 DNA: TGTGCCAGCAGCTTCAACACAGGGGGCAATCAGCCCCAGCATTTT
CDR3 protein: CASSFNTGGNQPQHF

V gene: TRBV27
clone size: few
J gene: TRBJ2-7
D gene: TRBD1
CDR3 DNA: TGTGCCAGCAGGGGGACAGGCTACTACGAGCAGTACTTC
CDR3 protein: CASRGTGYYEQYF

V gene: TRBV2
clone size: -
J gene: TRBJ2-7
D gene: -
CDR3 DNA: TGTGCCAGCAGCGGGACCCCTCGGGGGCAGTACTTC
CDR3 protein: CASSGTPRGQYF

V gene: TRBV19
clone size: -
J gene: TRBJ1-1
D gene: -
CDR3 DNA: TGTGCCAGTAGTTACATGAACACTGAAGCTTTCTTT
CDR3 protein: CASSYMNTEAFF

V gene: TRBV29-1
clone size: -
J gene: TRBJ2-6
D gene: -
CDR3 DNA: TGCAGCGTTAAGTACGGGATCTCTGGGGCCAACGTCCTGACTTTC
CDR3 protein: CSVKYGISGANVLTF

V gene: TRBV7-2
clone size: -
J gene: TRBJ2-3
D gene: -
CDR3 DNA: TGTGCCAGCAGCCCGAACGGCCCGGGGCAGTATTTT
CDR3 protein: CASSPNGPGQYF

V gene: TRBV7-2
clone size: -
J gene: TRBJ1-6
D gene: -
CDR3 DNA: TGTGCCAGCAGCGAGTGGTCCTATAATTCACCCCTCCACTTT
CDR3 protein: CASSEWSYNSPLHF

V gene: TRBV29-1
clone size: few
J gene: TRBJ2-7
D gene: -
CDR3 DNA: TGCAGCGTTGTAGAGGGGGAGCAGTACTTC
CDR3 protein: CSVVEGEQYF

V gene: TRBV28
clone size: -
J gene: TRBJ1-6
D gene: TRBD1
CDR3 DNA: TGTGCCAGCAGTCTGATGGACAGGGGTGGAGGGTCACCCCTCCACTTT
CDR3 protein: CASSLMDRGGGSPLHF